This T cell receptor (beta chain) was identified during a study of shared clonotypes between healthy human individuals. Study summary: Per donor, CD8 memory used one plate, CD8 naive used two, CD4 memory used three and CD4 naive used three.

Naivety among CD8 cells was defined by CD45RO negativity and positive CCR7 selection, thereby excluding terminally differentiated effector memory CD45RA+ cells. The CDR3 length is 13 residues. V was clipped by 6 bases and J by 8 bases, with 16 bases between them. Germline-derived CDR1 and CDR2 are MNHEY and SVGAGI. Sequencing used immunoSEQ multiplex PCR; TCRdb keeps in-frame clones, though not all of them. The sample has 2 million to 2.5 million clones; just under 95% are singletons. The rearrangement joins TRBV6-5 to TRBJ1-2; TRBD1 might be the D (5 bases). The sample taken for sequencing was naive CD8+ T cells sorted from blood. The TCR was taken from a man younger than 30 in good health. Here the CDR3 reads CASRDAGPRGYTF. DNA for the CDR3: TGTGCCAGCAGGGACGCGGGACCCCGGGGCTACACCTTC.